One and the same sample provided the 23 T cell receptor beta chains below, sequenced in a study of shared clonotypes between healthy human individuals. Sequencing was performed with immunoSEQ multiplex PCR; in TCRdb, only in-frame clones are kept and a portion is missing. This table has 600,000 to 700,000 clones, more than 70% appearing once. Sample: memory CD4+ T cells sorted from blood. Subset noted: CD45RA-negative fraction. The source of these receptors is a woman in her twenties or thirties in good health.

This clone showed up just a few times. This chain connects TRBV5-8 to TRBJ2-1, with a possible D match to TRBD1 (5 bases). The CDR3 runs to 15 residues. Germline values: CDR1 SGHTS, CDR2 YDEGEE. Trimming left V 1 base short and J 4 bases short, with 12 bases between. The CDR3 DNA follows: TGTGCCAGCAGCTTGAATTCAGGGAAATACAATGAGCAGTTCTTC. Protein: CASSLNSGKYNEQFF. The whole variable domain, remainder taken from reference TRBV5-8 and TRBJ2-1, is EAGVTQSPTHLIKTRGQQATLRCSPISGHTSVYWYQQALGLGLQFLLWYDEGEERNRGNFPPRFSGRQFPNYSSELNVNALELEDSALYLCASSLNSGKYNEQFFGPGTRLTVL.

A word on this clone: The sample holds other DNA sequences that translate to the same CDR3. The chain combines TRBV2 with TRBJ1-1; 8 bases are shared with TRBD1. The J segment lost 3 bases and the V segment lost 6 bases, leaving 6 bases of the junction unmatched. Per germline, CDR1 SNHLY and CDR2 FYNNEI. The CDR3 is 14 amino acids. CDR3 nucleotide sequence: TGTGCCAGCAGGGGGACAGGAGGGGACACTGAAGCTTTCTTT. It specifies CASRGTGGDTEAFF.

This chain joins TRBV28 and TRBJ2-2; 8 bases are shared with TRBD2. Looked up from germline, CDR1 is MDHEN and CDR2 is SYDVKM. Trimming took 2 bases from V and 3 from J; bases not matched to a gene: 5. The length of the CDR3 is 16 residues. This CDR3 reads CASSLAGGLDTGELFF. The DNA of the CDR3 is TGTGCCAGCAGTTTAGCGGGAGGATTGGACACCGGGGAGCTGTTTTTT.

As to this clone: The sample has other DNA sequences that encode this CDR3 too. V gene TRBV10-1 combines with J gene TRBJ1-2, with D unresolved. The germline CDR1 and CDR2 sequences are WNHNN and SYGVQD (reference sequence). The V and J ends lost 0 bases and 8 bases respectively, with 10 bases between them. The CDR3 is made up of 13 amino acids. CDR3 DNA: TGCGCCAGCAGTGAGTCGACGGGGTACGGCTACACCTTC. It encodes CASSESTGYGYTF.

The genes are TRBV28 and TRBJ2-7, with D hard to call. V lost 4 bases to trimming and J lost 1 base, with 17 bases between them. The CDR3 is 16 amino acids. CDR1 MDHEN and CDR2 SYDVKM come from the germline V gene. CDR3 in amino acids: CASSSPAAGPSYEQYF. DNA of the CDR3: TGTGCCAGCAGTTCTCCCGCCGCCGGGCCTTCCTACGAGCAGTACTTC.

V gene TRBV7-7 combines with J gene TRBJ2-7, with TRBD1 as a possible D gene (6 bases). CDR1 is SSHAT, CDR2 FNYEAQ, per germline (reference sequence). The CDR3 is 14 amino acids. The V end was cut by 0 bases, the J end by 5 bases, with 11 bases between. CDR3 in DNA: TGTGCCAGCAGCTTAGCAGGGACAAGCAACGAGCAGTACTTC. Protein sequence: CASSLAGTSNEQYF.

The chain carries TRBV2 and TRBJ1-5, with TRBD1 matching 9 bases. The CDR3 is made up of 15 amino acids. The J segment lost 5 bases and the V segment lost 7 bases, leaving 9 bases of the junction unmatched. Germline CDR1 reads SNHLY; CDR2 reads FYNNEI. CDR3 residues: CASIPDRGRDQPQHF. CDR3 DNA: TGTGCCAGCATCCCGGACAGGGGTCGGGATCAGCCCCAGCATTTT.

This rearrangement joins TRBV9 to TRBJ2-7; 10 nucleotides agree with TRBD2. Per germline, CDR1 SGDLS and CDR2 YYNGEE. This CDR3 is 15 amino acids long. V dropped 0 bases and J dropped 5; count of bases not matched to a gene: 5. The CDR3 nucleotides are TGTGCCAGCAGCGTAGGTAGCGGGAGGAACCACGAGCAGTACTTC. It translates to CASSVGSGRNHEQYF.

The chain has TRBV5-1 and TRBJ1-1; 8 positions agree with TRBD1. In germline, CDR1 is SGHRS, CDR2 YFSETQ. CDR3 size: 13 residues. Germline trimming cut 5 bases from V and 5 bases from J; bases unmatched to any gene: 5. The DNA of the CDR3 is TGCGCCAGCAGAGGGACAGGAGGGACTGAAGCTTTCTTT. Translation gives CASRGTGGTEAFF. Supplemented by reference TRBV5-1 and TRBJ1-1, the full variable domain reads KAGVTQTPRYLIKTRGQQVTLSCSPISGHRSVSWYQQTPGQGLQFLFEYFSETQRNKGNFPGRFSGRQFSNSRSEMNVSTLELGDSALYLCASRGTGGTEAFFGQGTRLTVV.

This clone was recorded only once. This rearrangement joins TRBV18 to TRBJ2-7; D not certain. The CDR3 has 15 amino acids. CDR1 is KGHSH and CDR2 is LQKENI in the germline V gene. Trimming took 1 base from V and 5 from J, leaving 15 bases between them. The CDR3 loop is CASSPRGIAPDEQYF. As DNA, the CDR3 is TGTGCCAGCTCACCACGAGGTATAGCCCCCGACGAGCAGTACTTC. The full variable domain, completed using reference TRBV18 and TRBJ2-7, is NAGVMQNPRHLVRRRGQEARLRCSPMKGHSHVYWYRQLPEEGLKFMVYLQKENIIDESGMPKERFSAEFPKEGPSILRIQQVVRGDSAAYFCASSPRGIAPDEQYFGPGTRLTVT.

This rearrangement joins TRBV25-1 to TRBJ2-7; the D is unclear. V was shortened by 4 bases and J by 4 bases, with 11 bases between the two germline ends. CDR1 is MGHDK, CDR2 SYGVNS, per germline. CDR3 length equals 13 residues. For the CDR3, the DNA is TGTGCCAGCAGTGCGGCCGTGGTTTACGAGCAGTACTTC. It is translated as CASSAAVVYEQYF.

This chain links TRBV5-1 with TRBJ2-3; 7 nucleotides agree with TRBD2. V gave up 1 base and J gave up 3 bases; unmatched junction bases: 5. Germline V gives CDR1 SGHRS, CDR2 YFSETQ. CDR3 length: 15 residues. The CDR3 DNA reads TGCGCCAGCAGCTTGTCTGGGGAGGGGACAGATACGCAGTATTTT. Encoded protein: CASSLSGEGTDTQYF.

On this clone: The sample contains more than one DNA sequence encoding this CDR3. The chain combines TRBV10-2 with TRBJ2-7; perhaps D is TRBD1 or TRBD2 (5 bases each). The CDR3 sequence is 13 residues long. V dropped 6 bases and J dropped 2 bases, with 11 bases sitting between them. The germline CDR1 and CDR2 sequences are WSHSY and SAAADI. CDR3 sequence: CASSGQGAYEQYF. CDR3 sequence (DNA): TGCGCCAGCAGCGGGCAGGGAGCCTACGAGCAGTACTTC.

The chain combines TRBV19 with TRBJ2-7; 8 bases agree with TRBD2. The J segment lost 4 bases and the V segment lost 5 bases, leaving 16 bases of the junction unmatched. Germline lookup yields CDR1 LNHDA and CDR2 SQIVND (reference sequence). The CDR3 totals 17 residues. This CDR3 is CASSYFHSGTRFYEQYF. The CDR3 bases are TGTGCCAGTAGTTACTTCCATAGCGGGACGAGATTTTACGAGCAGTACTTC.

V gene TRBV5-4 combines with J gene TRBJ1-1; tentative D call: TRBD1 (6 bases). Trimming cost V 4 bases and J 5 bases, with 15 bases left between them. There are 14 residues in the CDR3. Looked up from germline, CDR1 is SGHNT and CDR2 is YYREEE (reference sequence). CDR3 nucleotides: TGTGCCAGCAGCAGATCTCAGGGGCGGACTGAAGCTTTCTTT. Its protein is CASSRSQGRTEAFF.

This clone was counted between two and nine times. This chain connects TRBV5-1 to TRBJ2-3; 7 bases align to TRBD1. The CDR3 covers 16 residues. V shed 5 bases and J 2 bases; nucleotides not matched to a gene: 11. Germline CDR1 and CDR2: SGHRS and YFSETQ. The CDR3 DNA reads TGCGCCAGCAGTACCCGGACAGGAGAAGTCACAGATACGCAGTATTTT. Its protein product is CASSTRTGEVTDTQYF. Using reference TRBV5-1 and TRBJ2-3 for the parts outside the CDR3, the full variable domain is KAGVTQTPRYLIKTRGQQVTLSCSPISGHRSVSWYQQTPGQGLQFLFEYFSETQRNKGNFPGRFSGRQFSNSRSEMNVSTLELGDSALYLCASSTRTGEVTDTQYFGPGTRLTVL.

The chain combines TRBV19 with TRBJ2-5; 9 nucleotides align to TRBD1. V shed 10 bases, J shed 2 bases, and the junction held 5 bases outside the gene matches. Germline values: CDR1 LNHDA, CDR2 SQIVND (reference sequence). CDR3 length: 13 amino acids. The CDR3 reads CATRGQGQETQYF. The CDR3 nucleotides read TGTGCCACCCGCGGACAGGGGCAAGAGACCCAGTACTTC.

The chain links TRBV28 to TRBJ2-2, with D perhaps matching TRBD1 (6 bases). Trimming took off 7 bases at V and 4 bases at J, with 13 bases between the two ends. Germline CDR1 is MDHEN and CDR2 is SYDVKM. This CDR3 has 14 amino acids. CDR3 sequence (DNA): TGTGCCAGCACCTCGGACAGACTCACCGGGGAGCTGTTTTTT. Translation gives CASTSDRLTGELFF.

This clone has only a few counts. This sample also contains other DNA sequences that code for the same CDR3. DNA of the CDR3: TGTGCCAGCAGCTTAGTCGGAGGTAGCAATCAGCCCCAGCATTTT. Its translation: CASSLVGGSNQPQHF. The chain recombines TRBV7-2 with TRBJ1-5; unclear D gene. V lost 1 base to trimming and J lost 0 bases, with 7 bases between them. Germline V gene data show CDR1 as SGHTA and CDR2 as FQGNSA. CDR3 length: 15 amino acids.

This chain links TRBV7-2 with TRBJ2-3; the D is unclear. The CDR3 contains 15 residues. The ends were cut back, 5 bases at V and 0 bases at J, with 12 bases in the middle. Germline CDR1 and CDR2: SGHTA and FQGNSA. DNA for the CDR3: TGTGCCAGCAGCCCCGGCGGATTTAGCACAGATACGCAGTATTTT. It is translated as CASSPGGFSTDTQYF.

The rearrangement uses TRBV27 and TRBJ1-2, with D tentatively TRBD1 (6 bases). The CDR3 sequence is 13 residues long. V gave up 6 bases and J gave up 5 bases, with 13 bases separating them. CDR1 MNHEY and CDR2 SMNVEV come from the germline V gene (reference sequence). This chain's CDR3 is CASSYRDGYGYTF. DNA for the CDR3: TGTGCCAGCAGCTACAGGGATGGGTATGGCTACACCTTC.

The gene calls are TRBV6-6 and TRBJ2-1; TRBD1 matches 10 bases. Germline V gene data show CDR1 as MNHNY and CDR2 as SVGAGI (reference sequence). This CDR3 contains 16 residues. V lost 5 bases to trimming and J lost 3 bases; unmatched junction nucleotides: 7. This CDR3 is CASSPRTGGVYNEQFF. CDR3 DNA sequence: TGTGCCAGCAGTCCCCGGACAGGGGGGGTCTACAATGAGCAGTTCTTC.

This chain connects TRBV7-8 to TRBJ2-7, with no clear D. The CDR3 extends over 14 amino acids. Per the germline V gene, CDR1 is SGHVS and CDR2 is FQNEAQ. Between the trimmed V and J ends, which lost 3 bases and 9 bases, there was a span of 18 bases. The CDR3 DNA reads TGTGCCAGCAGCTTGACTCGGTTGGGGTGGGTGCAGTACTTC. This gives the protein CASSLTRLGWVQYF.